This T cell receptor beta chain comes out of a study of beta chain features in type 1 diabetes. Overall study findings and caveats: Among patients with Type 1 diabetes, TCRB CDR3s were moderately but significantly shorter in every one of the four CD4+ subsets. A greater similarity of naive, central memory and Treg TCRB repertoires was seen among patients than among healthy donors.

Averaging approximately 0.11 L, one heparinised blood draw came from each individual donor. The sequenced template was cDNA made from the entire isolated RNA. Assay used: immunoSEQ multiplex PCR; TCRdb lists only in-frame clones, some missing. The sample lists over 200,000 clones, under 13% occurring once. This clone showed up just a few times. Its antigen is as yet unknown. This receptor was taken from a man aged 25-45 years with type 1 diabetes. Sequenced sample: naive CD4+ T cells from blood.

CDR3 bases: TGTGCCAGCAGCGTAGCTTTGACAGGGTACTATGGCTACACCTTC. Encoded protein: CASSVALTGYYGYTF. The genes are TRBV9 and TRBJ1-2; TRBD1 agrees at 7 bases. The CDR3 contains 15 residues. CDR1 is SGDLS and CDR2 is YYNGEE in the germline V gene. The junction had 5 bases not matched to a gene; V was cut back by 0 bases and J by 3 bases.